A selection of T cell receptor beta chains follows, all from one sample in a study of identifying expanded T cells in peripheral blood. TCRdb keeps only in-frame clones here, not all; method: immunoSEQ multiplex PCR. The repertoire consists of under 150,000 clones, with about 86% occurring once and the leading ten covering less than 10%. The sequenced material came from blood. These TCRs come from a person between 18 and 75 years old in good health. The CDR3 runs from the conserved cysteine through the conserved F or W. The D gene is left open where the match is weak. The size of a clone is reported for some rows only, either as once, few or many, or as a class for expanded clones.

V gene	clone size	J gene	D gene	CDR3 protein	CDR3 DNA
TRBV18	.	TRBJ1-2	.	CASSPQFLQFLEGGGYTF	TGTGCCAGCTCACCCCAGTTCCTCCAGTTCCTTGAGGGGGGTGGCTACACCTTC
TRBV7-9	.	TRBJ2-2	TRBD1	CAGQGASNTGELFF	TGTGCTGGGCAGGGGGCCTCGAACACCGGGGAGCTGTTTTTT
TRBV28	.	TRBJ1-1	.	CASSVRGGTTNTEAFF	TGTGCCAGCAGTGTACGCGGAGGGACAACGAACACTGAAGCTTTCTTT
TRBV18	.	TRBJ2-7	.	CASSPPGGPLGEQYF	TGTGCCAGCTCACCACCAGGTGGGCCGCTGGGCGAGCAGTACTTC
TRBV6-1	.	TRBJ1-2	TRBD1	CASSVGQGKYGYTF	TGTGCCAGCAGTGTGGGACAGGGGAAATATGGCTACACCTTC
TRBV4-3	once	TRBJ1-5	.	CASSQYTGSQPQHF	TGCGCCAGCAGCCAGTATACAGGGAGCCAGCCCCAGCATTTT
TRBV11-2	once	TRBJ2-5	.	CASSLASGRETQYF	TGTGCCAGCAGCTTAGCCAGTGGGAGAGAGACCCAGTACTTC
TRBV15	.	TRBJ2-1	TRBD1	CATSRGRTGGPPEQFF	TGTGCCACCAGCAGAGGAAGGACAGGGGGTCCCCCTGAGCAGTTCTTC
TRBV6-5	.	TRBJ2-6	.	CASRIQGSGANVLTF	TGTGCCAGCAGGATACAGGGCTCTGGGGCCAACGTCCTGACTTTC
TRBV19	.	TRBJ1-2	.	CASRRGVTYGYTF	TGTGCCAGTAGGAGAGGGGTAACCTATGGCTACACCTTC
TRBV28	.	TRBJ1-5	.	CASSSAYSNQPQHF	TGTGCCAGCAGTTCAGCGTATAGCAATCAGCCCCAGCATTTT
TRBV28	.	TRBJ1-2	.	CASSLKVGGYTF	TGTGCCAGCAGTTTGAAGGTCGGTGGCTACACCTTC
TRBV9	.	TRBJ2-7	TRBD1	CASRTKTGREDEQYF	TGTGCCAGCAGAACTAAGACAGGGCGCGAGGACGAGCAGTACTTC
TRBV19	.	TRBJ1-5	.	CASSGERGKPQPQHF	TGTGCCAGTAGTGGGGAAAGGGGGAAACCTCAGCCCCAGCATTTT
TRBV9	.	TRBJ2-1	TRBD2	CASSATSGSYNEQFF	TGTGCCAGCAGCGCGACTAGCGGTTCCTACAATGAGCAGTTCTTC
TRBV7-8	.	TRBJ1-1	.	CASSLVGGYLTEAFF	TGTGCCAGCAGCTTAGTCGGGGGGTATCTAACTGAAGCTTTCTTT
TRBV11-2	.	TRBJ2-7	.	CASSLGRGVYEQYF	TGTGCCAGCAGCTTAGGCAGGGGGGTGTACGAGCAGTACTTC
TRBV25-1	once	TRBJ2-7	TRBD2	CASSSKAGEPYEQYF	TGTGCCAGCAGTTCAAAAGCGGGAGAGCCCTACGAGCAGTACTTC
TRBV6-5	.	TRBJ1-1	TRBD1	CASSREQGSKAFF	TGTGCCAGCAGCCGGGAACAGGGGAGTAAAGCTTTCTTT
TRBV19	.	TRBJ1-2	.	CASSILQGFFVDYGYTF	TGTGCCAGTAGTATTCTCCAGGGGTTTTTTGTCGACTATGGCTACACCTTC
TRBV10-1	.	TRBJ2-7	.	CASSASWSYEQYF	TGCGCCAGCAGTGCTTCATGGTCCTACGAGCAGTACTTC
TRBV6-1	.	TRBJ1-4	.	CASSGVVRNEKLFF	TGTGCCAGCAGTGGGGTGGTCCGGAATGAAAAACTGTTTTTT
TRBV27	.	TRBJ1-3	TRBD1	CASRSGGSGNTIYF	TGTGCCAGCAGATCAGGGGGCTCTGGAAACACCATATATTTT
TRBV5-8	.	TRBJ2-5	.	CASSLGQRETQYF	TGTGCCAGCAGCTTGGGTCAAAGAGAGACCCAGTACTTC
TRBV21-1	.	TRBJ1-1	.	CASSKLGRLNTEAFF	TGTGCCAGCAGCAAATTGGGCAGACTGAACACTGAAGCTTTCTTT
TRBV2	.	TRBJ2-3	TRBD2	CASGLAGGPPQYF	TGTGCCAGTGGACTAGCGGGAGGGCCTCCGCAGTATTTT
TRBV29-1	once	TRBJ2-2	TRBD1	CSVGWDRDTGELFF	TGCAGCGTTGGTTGGGACAGAGACACCGGGGAGCTGTTTTTT
TRBV5-1	.	TRBJ2-5	TRBD2	CASRPGTSFQETQYF	TGCGCCAGTCGCCCCGGGACTAGCTTCCAAGAGACCCAGTACTTC
TRBV7-2	.	TRBJ1-1	.	CASSLRRVGDTEAFF	TGTGCCAGCAGCTTAAGGCGTGTGGGGGACACTGAAGCTTTCTTT
TRBV2	.	TRBJ2-1	TRBD1	CASSEGDRVSNEQFF	TGTGCCAGCAGTGAGGGAGACAGGGTCTCCAATGAGCAGTTCTTC
TRBV6-5	.	TRBJ2-1	.	CASTRRGNYNEQFF	TGTGCCAGCACTCGGAGGGGGAACTACAATGAGCAGTTCTTC
TRBV27	many	TRBJ2-7	.	CASSSASGFYEQYF	TGTGCCAGCAGTTCGGCGTCAGGGTTCTACGAGCAGTACTTC
TRBV10-3	.	TRBJ1-3	.	CAIATGHSGNTIYF	TGTGCCATCGCGACAGGCCACTCTGGAAACACCATATATTTT
TRBV15	.	TRBJ2-7	.	CATSRVGGPTLEQYF	TGTGCCACCAGCAGAGTGGGGGGCCCAACCCTCGAGCAGTACTTC
TRBV7-8	.	TRBJ2-7	.	CASSLGGLNEQYF	TGTGCCAGCAGCCTGGGGGGACTGAACGAGCAGTACTTC
TRBV28	.	TRBJ2-7	TRBD2	CASSLSGTSGRRYF	TGTGCCAGCAGTTTATCCGGGACTAGTGGGCGGCGGTACTTC
TRBV9	.	TRBJ2-2	.	CASSPTNTGELFF	TGTGCCAGCAGCCCGACGAACACCGGGGAGCTGTTTTTT
TRBV5-1	.	TRBJ2-7	.	CASSIPDSYEQYF	TGCGCCAGCAGCATTCCGGACAGCTACGAGCAGTACTTC
TRBV2	.	TRBJ2-7	.	CASSELGYEQYF	TGTGCCAGCAGTGAACTAGGGTACGAGCAGTACTTC
TRBV5-1	.	TRBJ2-7	.	CASSTGQPSYEQYF	TGCGCCAGCAGCACAGGACAGCCCTCCTACGAGCAGTACTTC
TRBV30	.	TRBJ1-3	.	CAWTTGTHAGNTIYF	TGTGCCTGGACCACCGGGACACATGCAGGAAACACCATATATTTT
TRBV7-9	.	TRBJ1-2	.	CASSSPGFYGYTF	TGTGCCAGCAGCTCGCCAGGGTTCTATGGCTACACCTTC
TRBV7-3	once	TRBJ2-2	.	CASSNYSPSGELFF	TGTGCCAGCAGCAACTATTCTCCCTCCGGGGAGCTGTTTTTT
TRBV7-2	few	TRBJ1-2	TRBD1	CASSSGQGGYSYGYTF	TGTGCCAGCAGCTCGGGACAGGGGGGATACAGCTATGGCTACACCTTC
TRBV5-6	.	TRBJ1-5	.	CASSLAEGGQPQHF	TGTGCCAGCAGCTTGGCCGAGGGCGGGCAGCCCCAGCATTTT
TRBV4-3	.	TRBJ2-5	.	CASSVRGVSETQYF	TGCGCCAGCAGCGTCCGCGGTGTCTCGGAGACCCAGTACTTC
TRBV4-1	.	TRBJ2-2	.	CASSQRERADTGELFF	TGCGCCAGCAGCCAAAGGGAGAGGGCGGACACCGGGGAGCTGTTTTTT
TRBV5-1	.	TRBJ1-1	TRBD1	CASSFDTGGIGNTEAFF	TGCGCCAGCAGCTTCGACACAGGGGGTATAGGGAACACTGAAGCTTTCTTT
TRBV5-1	.	TRBJ2-1	TRBD2	CASSLVAGTNEQFF	TGCGCCAGCAGCTTGGTAGCGGGCACTAATGAGCAGTTCTTC
TRBV10-1	.	TRBJ2-7	.	CASSESRDGRDYEQYF	TGCGCCAGCAGTGAGTCAAGGGACGGCAGGGATTACGAGCAGTACTTC
TRBV5-1	.	TRBJ2-5	.	CASSFGEVGETQYF	TGCGCCAGCAGCTTCGGGGAGGTGGGAGAGACCCAGTACTTC